The 27 T cell receptor beta chains in this list originate from one sample, sequenced in a study of blood T cell repertoires in COVID-19. Measured with immunoSEQ multiplex PCR; TCRdb has only the in-frame clones, and not every one. This sample has 150,000 to 200,000 clones; 90% to 95% occur once, and the top ten carry 4.6%. The sample taken for sequencing was peripheral blood. The receptor set was obtained from a woman between 50 and 59 years old with acute or convalescent COVID-19.

V usage is TRBV15 and J usage is TRBJ2-1; D not resolved. The CDR3 covers 15 residues. The germline V gene has CDR1 LNHNV and CDR2 YYDKDF (reference sequence). With 0 bases removed from V and 4 bases from J, the gap between germline ends came to 10 bases. In DNA form, the CDR3 reads TGTGCCACCAGCAGAGATGCGACTGAATACAATGAGCAGTTCTTC. Its translation is CATSRDATEYNEQFF.

The rearrangement links TRBV25-1 to TRBJ1-2; D ambiguous. V lost 8 bases and J 3 bases, leaving 13 bases between the germline ends. The CDR3 consists of 13 residues. Germline V gene lookup returns CDR1 MGHDK and CDR2 SYGVNS. The CDR3: CASGDTWDYGYTF. The CDR3 DNA sequence: TGTGCCAGCGGAGATACCTGGGACTATGGCTACACCTTC.

V and J are TRBV6-6 and TRBJ1-3, with unresolved D. CDR1 and CDR2 from the germline V gene are MNHNY and SVGAGI (reference sequence). V was cut by 6 bases and J by 2 bases, with 11 bases left in between. CDR3 length equals 14 residues. The CDR3 sequence is CASSPERPGNTIYF. Here the CDR3 DNA reads TGTGCCAGCAGCCCCGAGAGGCCTGGAAACACCATATATTTT.

This clone was found a few times. This chain uses TRBV18 with TRBJ2-2, with 7 positions matching TRBD1. Germline CDR1 is KGHSH and CDR2 is LQKENI. The CDR3 totals 16 residues. With 3 bases clipped from V and 0 bases from J, the junction kept 4 bases outside the gene matches. CDR3 in amino acids: CASSPRDSPNTGELFF. DNA of the CDR3: TGTGCCAGCTCACCCCGGGACAGCCCGAACACCGGGGAGCTGTTTTTT.

Only one count was recorded for this clone. The rearrangement joins TRBV6-2 or TRBV6-3 to TRBJ2-7; D gene uncertain. The CDR3 has 14 residues. V lost 2 bases and J 3 bases, leaving 11 bases between the germline ends. Looked up from germline, CDR1 is MNHEY and CDR2 is SVGEGT. The DNA for the CDR3 is TGTGCCAGCAGTTACAGGTCAGGCCACTACGAGCAGTACTTC. This sequence encodes CASSYRSGHYEQYF.

This clone was counted a single time. V and J are TRBV12-3 or TRBV12-4 and TRBJ2-1; D is undetermined. This CDR3 spans 13 amino acids. Deletions cut 7 bases from V and 0 bases from J, with 7 bases between. The CDR3 DNA follows: TGTGCCAGCACCAACTACTCCTACAATGAGCAGTTCTTC. It yields the protein CASTNYSYNEQFF.

This chain connects TRBV28 to TRBJ1-5; D may be TRBD1 (6 bases). In germline, CDR1 is MDHEN, CDR2 SYDVKM. This CDR3 has 14 residues. V was clipped by 3 bases and J by 3 bases, with 9 bases between them. CDR3 sequence (DNA): TGTGCCAGCAGTTTGGACAGCACCAATCAGCCCCAGCATTTT. It yields the protein CASSLDSTNQPQHF.

The chain carries TRBV28 and TRBJ2-1; D possibly corresponds to TRBD2 (5 bases). The CDR3 consists of 17 residues. Trimming took 5 bases from V and 4 from J, leaving 21 bases between them. Germline CDR1 and CDR2: MDHEN and SYDVKM. The DNA for the CDR3 is TGTGCCAGCAGTCCGACTCGACTAACCGAAGGATACAATGAGCAGTTCTTC. This sequence encodes CASSPTRLTEGYNEQFF.

This clone turned up a few times. The chain is built from TRBV29-1 and TRBJ2-7, with 7 bases fitting TRBD1. Per the germline V gene, CDR1 is SQVTM and CDR2 is ANQGSEA. This CDR3 region has 13 residues. V dropped 4 bases and J dropped 3; count of bases not matched to a gene: 6. CDR3 loop: CSVVGRGNYEQYF. DNA of the CDR3: TGCAGCGTTGTCGGCAGGGGGAACTACGAGCAGTACTTC.

The chain employs TRBV7-3 and TRBJ2-1, with D perhaps matching TRBD1 (6 bases). The CDR3 totals 14 residues. Trimming stripped 5 bases from V and 6 bases from J, with 14 bases between. Germline values: CDR1 SGHTA, CDR2 FQGTGA. CDR3 sequence (DNA): TGTGCCAGCAGCGCCCCCGGACAGCTCAATGAGCAGTTCTTC. It translates to CASSAPGQLNEQFF.

The J gene is TRBJ1-2, the V gene TRBV6-5, with TRBD1 as a possible D gene (6 bases). The V end lost 6 bases, the J end lost 7 bases, and 21 bases lay between the germline ends. CDR3 length: 15 residues. Germline assignment: CDR1 MNHEY and CDR2 SVGAGI. The CDR3 sequence is CASSLIKQGTLGYTF. The DNA of the CDR3 is TGTGCCAGCAGCCTGATTAAACAGGGCACCCTTGGCTACACCTTC.

CDR3 bases: TGTGCCAGCAGCTTTCAGCCGGGACAGAAACTCAGTGGGGAGACCCAGTACTTC. As protein: CASSFQPGQKLSGETQYF. The chain joins TRBV11-2 to TRBJ2-5; 7 bases fit TRBD1. Trimming took 3 bases from V and 5 from J; bases not matched to a gene: 18. Germline assignment: CDR1 SGHAT and CDR2 FQNNGV. This CDR3 has 18 residues.

The genes are TRBV4-3 and TRBJ1-1; the D is unclear. Looked up from germline, CDR1 is LGHNA and CDR2 is YSLEER. This CDR3 spans 14 amino acids. V lost 0 bases and J lost 4, with 9 bases in between. The CDR3 region is CASSQDYRGTEAFF. The CDR3 DNA sequence: TGCGCCAGCAGCCAAGATTACCGGGGCACTGAAGCTTTCTTT.

The chain combines TRBV29-1 with TRBJ2-1, with D perhaps matching TRBD1 (5 bases). This CDR3 region has 12 residues. Trimming pared 7 bases from V and 0 bases from J, leaving 7 bases between. Germline assignment: CDR1 SQVTM and CDR2 ANQGSEA. The CDR3 sequence: CSDRSSYNEQFF. The CDR3 DNA reads as TGCAGCGACAGGAGCTCCTACAATGAGCAGTTCTTC.

The J gene is TRBJ2-1, the V gene TRBV10-3; 7 positions match TRBD1. J gave up 7 bases and V 4 bases, and 4 bases lay outside the gene matches. The germline V gene encodes CDR1 ENHRY and CDR2 SYGVKD. CDR3 length: 13 amino acids. The chain's CDR3 is CAISVQGQNEQFF. The DNA of the CDR3 is TGTGCCATCAGTGTACAGGGGCAGAATGAGCAGTTCTTC.

The chain carries TRBV7-2 and TRBJ2-1; D is unresolved. V lost 1 base and J lost 10, with 11 bases in between. Germline V CDR1 and CDR2: SGHTA, FQGNSA. CDR3 size: 13 residues. CDR3 coding DNA: TGTGCCAGCAGCTTAGTGGTGAGTAGCGAGCAGTTCTTC. Translation: CASSLVVSSEQFF.

V gene TRBV11-2 combines with J gene TRBJ2-7, with D perhaps matching TRBD2 (6 bases). Trimming shortened V by 2 bases and J by 3 bases, and 17 bases separated the two germline ends. The CDR3 spans 16 residues. The germline V gene encodes CDR1 SGHAT and CDR2 FQNNGV. The CDR3 bases are TGTGCCAGCAGCTTATTGGTCCGGGGGTTGTTCTACGAGCAGTACTTC. It yields the protein CASSLLVRGLFYEQYF.

The chain couples TRBV30 to TRBJ1-1; a possible D gene is TRBD1 (5 bases). CDR1 and CDR2 (germline): GTSNPN, SVGIG (reference sequence). This CDR3 contains 12 residues. V was trimmed by 0 bases and J by 5 bases, leaving 7 bases between them. This chain's CDR3 is CAWSVRGTEAFF. As DNA, the CDR3 is TGTGCCTGGAGTGTAAGGGGTACTGAAGCTTTCTTT. The whole variable domain, filled in from reference TRBV30 and TRBJ1-1, reads SQTIHQWPATLVQPVGSPLSLECTVEGTSNPNLYWYRQAAGRGLQLLFYSVGIGQISSEVPQNLSASRPQDRQFILSSKKLLLSDSGFYLCAWSVRGTEAFFGQGTRLTVV.

The chain uses TRBV6-1 and TRBJ1-1; 7 bases match TRBD1. Germline lookup yields CDR1 MNHNS and CDR2 SASEGT. J gave up 7 bases and V 2 bases, and 7 bases lay outside the gene matches. This CDR3 has 14 residues. The CDR3 loop is CASSELDRDGEAFF. Here the CDR3 DNA reads TGTGCCAGCAGTGAATTAGACAGGGACGGTGAAGCTTTCTTT.

The chain is built from TRBV19 and TRBJ1-1; tentative D call: TRBD1 (5 bases). Looked up from germline, CDR1 is LNHDA and CDR2 is SQIVND (reference sequence). V lost 2 bases and J 2 bases, leaving 9 bases between the germline ends. This CDR3 has 14 amino acids. The CDR3 bases are TGTGCCAGTAGTATATACGACAGCAACACTGAAGCTTTCTTT. Translating gives CASSIYDSNTEAFF.

The chain uses TRBV19 and TRBJ2-1, with a possible D match to TRBD2 (6 bases). V was trimmed by 10 bases and J by 0 bases, leaving 13 bases between them. This CDR3 has 14 amino acids. Per germline, CDR1 LNHDA and CDR2 SQIVND (reference sequence). The CDR3 region has the DNA TGTGCCACTAGACGGGAGAGCTCCTACAATGAGCAGTTCTTC. Amino acid sequence: CATRRESSYNEQFF.

The V and J genes are TRBV30 and TRBJ1-1; D is uncertain. The ends were cut back, 4 bases at V and 4 bases at J, with 13 bases in the middle. The germline V gene has CDR1 GTSNPN and CDR2 SVGIG (reference sequence). The CDR3 runs to 13 residues. This CDR3 is CAWIGRRSTEAFF. The CDR3 nucleotides read TGTGCCTGGATTGGTAGGCGGAGCACTGAAGCTTTCTTT. Together with reference TRBV30 and TRBJ1-1, the CDR3 gives the full variable domain: SQTIHQWPATLVQPVGSPLSLECTVEGTSNPNLYWYRQAAGRGLQLLFYSVGIGQISSEVPQNLSASRPQDRQFILSSKKLLLSDSGFYLCAWIGRRSTEAFFGQGTRLTVV.

This clone was found once. V is TRBV4-1 and J is TRBJ1-1; D gene unclear. This CDR3 region has 16 residues. Trimming took 0 bases from V and 7 from J, leaving 18 bases between them. Germline V gene sequence: CDR1 MGHRA, CDR2 YSYEKL. The CDR3 DNA follows: TGCGCCAGCAGCCAAGATCGGGAGGGCGGGATGGTTGAAGCTTTCTTT. Encoded protein: CASSQDREGGMVEAFF.

V gene TRBV29-1 combines with J gene TRBJ2-7; 7 bases are shared with TRBD2. Trimming removed 7 bases from V and 3 bases from J; junction bases left unmatched: 9. This CDR3 has 13 amino acids. Germline-derived CDR1 and CDR2 are SQVTM and ANQGSEA. The CDR3 sequence: CSAVAGRIYEQYF. The CDR3 region has the DNA TGCAGCGCCGTAGCGGGCCGGATCTACGAGCAGTACTTC.

The CDR3 protein is CASSLDRVVGTEAFF. The CDR3 nucleotides are TGTGCCAGTAGCCTTGACAGGGTAGTGGGCACTGAAGCTTTCTTT. The chain links TRBV19 to TRBJ1-1; 7 nucleotides agree with TRBD1. Per the germline V gene, CDR1 is LNHDA and CDR2 is SQIVND (reference sequence). The CDR3 is 15 amino acids. V lost 6 bases to trimming and J lost 4 bases; unmatched junction nucleotides: 11.

J is TRBJ1-3 and V is TRBV7-2; the D is unclear. Trimming cost V 1 base and J 6 bases, with 10 bases left between them. In germline, CDR1 is SGHTA, CDR2 FQGNSA. The CDR3 runs 14 residues. The CDR3 protein is CASSLGAVTNTIYF. Here the CDR3 DNA reads TGTGCCAGCAGCTTAGGGGCAGTAACAAACACCATATATTTT.

In DNA, the CDR3 is TGTGCCAGCAGCTTAGATGGACAGTCTAGCACAGATACGCAGTATTTT. It codes for CASSLDGQSSTDTQYF. V usage is TRBV11-2 and J usage is TRBJ2-3; TRBD1 might be the D (6 bases). The V gene's germline CDR1 is SGHAT and CDR2 FQNNGV. Trimming pared 0 bases from V and 0 bases from J, leaving 10 bases between. This CDR3 has 16 residues.